Described below is a single T cell receptor beta chain sequence and its context. This clone's antigen is unknown. Per-nucleotide qualities are absent, and no much larger clonotype sits a single base away. The cohort was made up of 650 to 700 healthy bone marrow donors. Cohort members were all nominally healthy when sampled, although unrecorded immune exposures were likely present. The donor tested CMV seropositive, placing the donor among the 250 to 350 seropositive members of the cohort. A peripheral blood sample was collected from each donor, and TCR beta sequencing was performed on peripheral blood mononuclear cells. Genomic DNA extraction from the blood cell samples was performed with the Qiagen DNeasy Blood Extraction Kit. The sample comes from a study of cytomegalovirus exposure and HLA in healthy donors (dated by TCRdb to 2016 to 2017). Study-level background: An earlier analysis of several hundred of the donors reported about 290 Gb of sequence data and around 110 million unique TCR beta sequences from about 179 million T cells. Approximately 300 gigabases of sequencing data and 75 million to 85 million unique TCR sequences made up an early release that covered approximately 620 HLA-typed donors. Among the roughly 430 genotyped donors, under 90% belonged to the genetic ancestry cluster associated with self-reported Caucasian donors. The study was designed to test whether signatures of past pathogen exposure could be identified by cataloging public T cell receptors. The study used immunosequencing to profile the T cell repertoires of about 670 subjects and linked those repertoires to cytomegalovirus serostatus. In addition to the first cohort of 666 subjects, a separate validation cohort of approximately 120 different subjects was used. To predict cytomegalovirus infection status, the study brought together high-throughput TCR immunosequencing, statistical association of individual TCRs with disease status, and machine learning. In a later analysis, previously published TCR beta repertoires from about 670 donors were re-analyzed and high-resolution HLA genotyping was added so that TCR occurrence patterns could be studied. In the later analysis, no new phenotypic data were used to find candidate immune exposures; instead, reliance was placed on TCR beta sequences and their occurrence across donors. In an earlier analysis of about 590 of the donors, high-throughput TCR beta sequencing was used to judge whether each TCR beta V gene segment behaved as functional or pseudogenic. Donor age, sex, ethnicity and CMV serostatus were compiled together with the repertoire data. Genome-wide SNP genotypes for about 65% of the 666 donors were used in a later genetic analysis, which treated that subset as a discovery cohort. Every repertoire in the discovery cohort had been generated on one and the same sequencing platform. HLA typing included class I and class II loci at four-digit resolution. The number of donors typed differed by locus, with roughly 629-640 for A, B, C, DRB1 and DQB1, roughly 520 for DQA1, 600 to 610 for DPA1, and some 440 for DPB1. Five DR-DQ haplotypes were treated as single units for association and clustering because of strong linkage in the cohort. Across approximately 420 genotyped donors of the cohort, an average of approximately 200,000 unique TCR beta nucleotide sequences per donor were sequenced, and roughly 20% of those sequences were non-productive. Overall study results and their limits: Across donors, most TCR sequences were observed very rarely, whereas some public TCRs were present in many individuals. Because counts were too low, about 18 rarely observed V segments, including chromosome 9 orphons, were excluded from the earlier analysis of 587 of the donors. Because some donors lacked HLA typing at each locus, the association tests relied only on the typed subset. Most CMV-associated TCR beta chains appeared to be HLA-restricted in a later analysis, and the HLA associations seemed to be driven largely by CMV exposure. Cytomegalovirus status was reported to be diagnosed by the classifier with high specificity and sensitivity in both the original and validation cohorts. In the study, about 150 TCR beta chains were listed as associated with cytomegalovirus. In vitro tests confirmed that three of the cytomegalovirus-associated TCR beta chains recognize cytomegalovirus antigens. A later analysis found that HLA-associated TCR beta chains were more clonally expanded and had lower generation probabilities than equally common non-associated chains. In a later analysis, the rate of TCR association differed among HLA loci, with DRB1 alleles having the most associated TCRs and HLA-C alleles having the fewest. The cohort was sequenced for TCR beta chains only, and without alpha or paired-chain data the features that could be detected were limited. Roughly uniform sequencing depth across donors was assumed in presence/absence analyses, although this assumption may not hold. In a later genetic analysis, fewer N-insertions in productive TCRs were reported among donors in an Asian-associated ancestry cluster than the roughly 670-donor mean. A further reported finding was that TCR beta sequences accurately predicted the HLA-A and HLA-B alleles for most subjects in the first cohort. When HLA alleles, especially DR and DQ, strongly co-occurred, TCR associations were difficult to assign to individual alleles. V-gene and J-gene trimming of TCR beta chains was associated with a missense DCLRE1C variant in a later genetic analysis, and the association was replicated in an independent cohort. A later analysis associated 15,000 to 20,000 TCR beta sequences with specific HLA alleles at a false discovery rate of 0.05. An earlier analysis of some 560 of the donors showed that most TCR beta V segments appeared in productive rearrangements either about 87% or about 30% of the time, which broadly matched IMGT annotations. According to a later analysis, parvovirus B19, influenza, CMV and Epstein-Barr virus appeared linked to several top co-occurrence clusters. Linkage disequilibrium might explain the correlated functional status among segregating V segments, but an unknown experimental factor could not be ruled out. The authors suggested that the approach could potentially be extended to other disease states and immunological phenotypes. Immune exposure information for the cohort was limited to CMV serostatus. Some IMGT-functional V segments, including TRBV6-2 and TRBV6-3, could not be told apart with the 87-base-pair reads, so those segments were excluded. A cluster of highly shared sequence variants was judged likely to represent a technical artifact of the sequencing pipeline.

The receptor library was made with the immunoSEQ multiplex PCR assay. A mixture of 60 forward primers for TCR Vbeta segments and 13 reverse primers for TCR Jbeta segments was used in the multiplex PCR. A multiplex PCR assay on genomic DNA amplified the CDR3 region of rearranged TCR beta genes. The amplified TCR beta libraries were sequenced on the Illumina HiSeq System as 87-base-pair reads. The authors processed their data as follows. A later analysis tallied 75 million to 85 million unique TCR beta chains across the 550 to 850 repertoires, and about 12 million of those chains were shared by two or more donors. Raw reads were error-corrected and collapsed into unique sequences by a nearest-neighbor algorithm in which closely related sequences were merged to remove PCR and sequencing errors. To assign V, D and J gene segments, CDR3 sequences were aligned to IMGT reference sequences. For a sequence to be retained, at least a six-nucleotide match to both a V gene segment and a J gene segment was required. A rearrangement was called productive if the CDR3 had no stop codons and remained in frame with V and J, and every other rearrangement was called non-productive. CDR3 was defined by IMGT convention, running from the second conserved V-encoded cysteine to the conserved J-encoded phenylalanine. The earlier analysis of approximately 500 of the donors excluded sequences that lacked an unambiguous match to a single V gene segment. In an earlier analysis of several hundred of the donors, a V segment was called functional when productive rearrangements were above 56.7%, and segregating when the standard deviation between donors exceeded 5%. A statistical classification framework was built to diagnose cytomegalovirus status from the catalog of TCR beta chain sequences. In a later analysis, TCR nucleotide sequences were compared against IMGT/GENE-DB human TR gene sequences so that V and J genes could be assigned. Using the TCRdist pipeline, a later analysis assigned CDR3 sequences along with most-parsimonious VDJ recombination scenarios. In a later analysis, each TCR beta chain was defined by its CDR3 amino acid sequence together with its V-gene family, and reads lacking a unique V-gene family were excluded. To address suspected cross-contamination and a sequencing artifact, a later analysis removed some 620 highly shared, low-generation-probability nucleotide sequences. In a later analysis, a clonal expansion index for each public chain was calculated from normalized within-repertoire ranks of inferred template counts. In a later analysis, generation probabilities were computed with a VDJ recombination model fitted to out-of-frame rearrangements, and the resulting probabilities were checked against IGoR. A later analysis scored TCR-TCR, TCR-HLA and TCR-CMV co-occurrence with hypergeometric tests, applying a repertoire-size bias correction to TCR pairs. A later analysis estimated false discovery rates by permuting HLA or CMV assignments 20 times. In a later analysis, co-occurring TCRs were grouped using DBSCAN, and TCRdist sequence similarity was added for clustering within HLA-allele-positive subsets. For co-occurrence clustering, repertoires with fewer than 30,000 or more than 120,000 public chains were excluded, along with 5 or 6 repertoires with anomalous nucleotide sharing. TCRdb took this table from immuneACCESS and kept in-frame rearrangements with V and J called. Such tables lack part of the clones; where checked against another copy, unresolved V genes explain under half of the gap, and the rest is unexplained. V and J calls and clone size come straight from that table; D and trimming were deduced from the DNA. For this sample there are about 200,000 clones; roughly 77% appear just once. Jointly, the top ten make up roughly 0.4% of the sample.

The trim is 0 bases for V and 10 bases for J, with a gap of 13 bases between the germline ends. The CDR3 goes from the cysteine to the phenylalanine over 14 residues. Solely the CDR3 DNA is kept, with 42 bases framed from the first base. CDR1 ENHRY and CDR2 SYGVKD are derived from the germline V gene. The clonotype originates from a male donor in good health and CMV-seropositive. Sequenced input: PBMCs. Recombination linked TRBV10-3 to TRBJ2-1; TRBD2 is a weak D gene call, 5 bases matching. At the DNA level, the sequence is TGTGCCATCAGTGAGTCGAGAGGGAACGGGGAGCAGTTCTTC. The resulting protein is CAISESRGNGEQFF.